This T cell receptor beta chain is drawn from a study of CD8 T cells in Susac syndrome. Germline CDR1 and CDR2: MNHEY and SVGAGI. The CDR3 runs 16 residues. Losses at the gene ends were 2 bases for V and 1 base for J; bases not matched to a gene: 4. The sample holds one count of this clonotype. Roughly 0.45 to 1 ug RNA was reverse transcribed with random hexamers. TCRdb re-analysed the immunoSEQ multiplex PCR reads in MiXCR, keeping a single row per CDR3 protein. The repertoire holds around 270,000 distinct CDR3 sequences, with 85% as singletons. The sequenced material came from CD8+ T cells from PBMCs. This chain joins TRBV6-5 and TRBJ2-5; 10 positions agree with TRBD2. This TCR was sampled from a human donor with multiple sclerosis. The CDR3 loop is CASSYPEREGQETQYF. CDR3 in DNA: TGTGCCAGCAGTTACCCTGAGCGGGAGGGCCAAGAGACCCAGTACTTC.